Listed here is a single TCR beta chain. What it binds is unknown. This sample stems from a study of shared clonotypes between healthy human individuals. Study information: The composition of the donors was a couple of women and a few men aged 18 to 49.

Study findings and constraints: Several donors had roughly 5% of their naive CD4 clonotypes in common.

There are 15 residues in the CDR3. Germline trimming cut 6 bases from V and 2 bases from J; bases unmatched to any gene: 4. Per germline, CDR1 WNHNN and CDR2 SYGVQD (reference sequence). Assay runs were performed at deep level. Clones were read by immunoSEQ multiplex PCR, and TCRdb kept only the in-frame ones, dropping some. The table shows 1,400,000 or so clones, with around 98.5% occurring only once. The V gene is TRBV10-1, the J gene TRBJ2-2; 9 nucleotides line up with TRBD2. The TCR sequence derives from a man aged 25 to 45 in good health. Input material: naive CD4+ T cells sorted from blood. Noted subset: CD45RA+ positively selected. DNA for the CDR3: TGCGCCAGCAGCTCCGGGACTAGCAACACCGGGGAGCTGTTTTTT. Translating gives CASSSGTSNTGELFF.